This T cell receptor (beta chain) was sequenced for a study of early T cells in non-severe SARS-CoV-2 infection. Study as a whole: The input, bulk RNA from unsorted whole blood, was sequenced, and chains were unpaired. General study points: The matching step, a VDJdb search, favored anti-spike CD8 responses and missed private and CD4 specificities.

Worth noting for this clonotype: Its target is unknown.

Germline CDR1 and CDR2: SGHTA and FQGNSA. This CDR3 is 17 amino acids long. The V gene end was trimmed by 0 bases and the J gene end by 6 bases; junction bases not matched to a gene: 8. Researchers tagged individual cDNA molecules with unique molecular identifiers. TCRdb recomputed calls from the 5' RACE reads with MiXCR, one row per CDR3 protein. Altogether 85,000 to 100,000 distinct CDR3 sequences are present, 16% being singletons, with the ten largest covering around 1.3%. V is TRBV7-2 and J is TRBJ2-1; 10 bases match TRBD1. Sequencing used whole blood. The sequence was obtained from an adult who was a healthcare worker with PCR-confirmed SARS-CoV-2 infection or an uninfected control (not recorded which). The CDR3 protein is CASSLAPPGQGGNEQFF. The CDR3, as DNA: TGTGCCAGCAGCTTAGCACCTCCCGGACAGGGGGGCAATGAGCAGTTCTTC.